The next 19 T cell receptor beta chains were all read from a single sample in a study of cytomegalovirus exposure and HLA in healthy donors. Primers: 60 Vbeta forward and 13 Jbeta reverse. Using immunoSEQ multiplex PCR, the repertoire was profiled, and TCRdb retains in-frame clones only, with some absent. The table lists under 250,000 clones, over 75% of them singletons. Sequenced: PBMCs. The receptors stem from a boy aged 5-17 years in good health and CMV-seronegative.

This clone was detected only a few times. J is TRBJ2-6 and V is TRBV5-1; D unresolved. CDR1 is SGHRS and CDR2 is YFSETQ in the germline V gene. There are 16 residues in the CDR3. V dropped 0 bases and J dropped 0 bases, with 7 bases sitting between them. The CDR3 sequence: CASSLDSYSGANVLTF. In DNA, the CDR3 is TGCGCCAGCAGCTTGGACTCGTACTCTGGGGCCAACGTCCTGACTTTC.

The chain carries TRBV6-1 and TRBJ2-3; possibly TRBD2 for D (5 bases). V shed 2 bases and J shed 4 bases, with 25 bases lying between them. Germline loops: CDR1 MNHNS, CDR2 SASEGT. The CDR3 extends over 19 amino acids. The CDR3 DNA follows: TGTGCCAGCAGTGAATTCTTCGCGGTGTGGAGTAGCGAGGCAGATACGCAGTATTTT. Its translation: CASSEFFAVWSSEADTQYF.

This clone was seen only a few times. The CDR3 reads CASSSFYRAGTEAFF. The CDR3 region has the DNA TGTGCCAGCAGCTCCTTCTACAGGGCGGGCACTGAAGCTTTCTTT. The chain is built from TRBV11-2 and TRBJ1-1, with D tentatively TRBD1 (6 bases). Trimming pared 4 bases from V and 4 bases from J, leaving 16 bases between. The CDR3 has 15 amino acids. Germline CDR1 reads SGHAT; CDR2 reads FQNNGV. The full variable domain, its missing parts supplied by reference TRBV11-2 and TRBJ1-1, is EAGVAQSPRYKIIEKRQSVAFWCNPISGHATLYWYQQILGQGPKLLIQFQNNGVVDDSQLPKDRFSAERLKGVDSTLKIQPAKLEDSAVYLCASSSFYRAGTEAFFGQGTRLTVV.

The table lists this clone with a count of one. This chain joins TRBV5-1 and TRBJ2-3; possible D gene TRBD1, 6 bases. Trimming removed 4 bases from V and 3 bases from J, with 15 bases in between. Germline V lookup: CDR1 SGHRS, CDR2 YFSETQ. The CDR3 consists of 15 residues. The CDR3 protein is CASSPRQDGTDTQYF. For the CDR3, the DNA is TGCGCCAGCAGCCCCCGACAGGATGGGACAGATACGCAGTATTTT.

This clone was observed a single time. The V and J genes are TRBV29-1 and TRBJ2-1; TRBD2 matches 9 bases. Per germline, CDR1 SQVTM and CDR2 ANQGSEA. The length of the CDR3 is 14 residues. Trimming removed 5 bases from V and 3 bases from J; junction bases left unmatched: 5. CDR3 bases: TGCAGCGTTACGACTAGCGGAGACTACAATGAGCAGTTCTTC. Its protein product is CSVTTSGDYNEQFF.

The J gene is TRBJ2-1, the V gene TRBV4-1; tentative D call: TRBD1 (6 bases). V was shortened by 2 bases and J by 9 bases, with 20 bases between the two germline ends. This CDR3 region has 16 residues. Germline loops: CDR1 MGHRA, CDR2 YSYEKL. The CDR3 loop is CASSQLWGPNWGEQFF. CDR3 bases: TGCGCCAGCAGCCAATTGTGGGGGCCGAATTGGGGTGAGCAGTTCTTC.

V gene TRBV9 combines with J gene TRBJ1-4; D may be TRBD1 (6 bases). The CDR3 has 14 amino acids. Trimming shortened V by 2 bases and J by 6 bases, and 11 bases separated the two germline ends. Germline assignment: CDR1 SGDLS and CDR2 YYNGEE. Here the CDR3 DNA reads TGTGCCAGCAGCGTGGGGGGGCCGGATGAAAAACTGTTTTTT. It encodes CASSVGGPDEKLFF.

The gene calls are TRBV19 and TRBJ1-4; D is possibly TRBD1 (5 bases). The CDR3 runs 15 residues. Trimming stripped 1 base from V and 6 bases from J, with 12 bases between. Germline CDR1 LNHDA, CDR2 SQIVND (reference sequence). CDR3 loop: CASSIVGVPDEKLFF. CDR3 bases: TGTGCCAGTAGTATAGTAGGGGTTCCGGATGAAAAACTGTTTTTT.

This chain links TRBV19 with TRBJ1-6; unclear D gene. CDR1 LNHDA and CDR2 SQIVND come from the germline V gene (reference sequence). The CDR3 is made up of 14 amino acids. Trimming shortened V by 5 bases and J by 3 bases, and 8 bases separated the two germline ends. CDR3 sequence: CASSGRDYNSPLHF. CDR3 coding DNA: TGTGCCAGTAGTGGCCGGGACTATAATTCACCCCTCCACTTT.

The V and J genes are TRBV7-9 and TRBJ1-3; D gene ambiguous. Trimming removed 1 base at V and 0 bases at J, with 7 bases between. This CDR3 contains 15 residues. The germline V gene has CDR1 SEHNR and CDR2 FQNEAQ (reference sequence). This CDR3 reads CASSLGAVSGNTIYF. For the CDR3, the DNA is TGTGCCAGCAGCTTAGGTGCGGTCTCTGGAAACACCATATATTTT.

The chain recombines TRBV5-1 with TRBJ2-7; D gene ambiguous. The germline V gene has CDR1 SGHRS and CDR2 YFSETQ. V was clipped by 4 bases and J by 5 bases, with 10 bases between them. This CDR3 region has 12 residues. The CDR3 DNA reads TGCGCCAGCAGCGGCGGCGCTCACGAGCAGTACTTC. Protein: CASSGGAHEQYF.

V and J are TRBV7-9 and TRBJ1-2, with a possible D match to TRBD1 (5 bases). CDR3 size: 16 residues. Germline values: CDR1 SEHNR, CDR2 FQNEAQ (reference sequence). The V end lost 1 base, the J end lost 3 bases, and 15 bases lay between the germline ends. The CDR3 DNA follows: TGTGCCAGCAGCTTAGGGGTAGGGGTAGGGGACTATGGCTACACCTTC. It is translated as CASSLGVGVGDYGYTF. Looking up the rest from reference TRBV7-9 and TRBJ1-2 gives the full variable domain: DTGVSQNPRHKITKRGQNVTFRCDPISEHNRLYWYRQTLGQGPEFLTYFQNEAQLEKSRLLSDRFSAERPKGSFSTLEIQRTEQGDSAMYLCASSLGVGVGDYGYTFGSGTRLTVV.

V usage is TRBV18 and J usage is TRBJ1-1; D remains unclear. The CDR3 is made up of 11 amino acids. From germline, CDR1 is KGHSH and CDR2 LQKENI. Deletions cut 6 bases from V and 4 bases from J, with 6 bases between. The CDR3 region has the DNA TGTGCCAGCTCCCCCGGCACTGAAGCTTTCTTT. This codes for CASSPGTEAFF.

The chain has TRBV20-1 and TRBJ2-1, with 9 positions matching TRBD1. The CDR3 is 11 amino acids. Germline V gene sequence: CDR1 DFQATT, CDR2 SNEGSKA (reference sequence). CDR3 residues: CRPQGAGEQFF. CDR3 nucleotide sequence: TGCAGGCCACAGGGGGCAGGTGAGCAGTTCTTC.

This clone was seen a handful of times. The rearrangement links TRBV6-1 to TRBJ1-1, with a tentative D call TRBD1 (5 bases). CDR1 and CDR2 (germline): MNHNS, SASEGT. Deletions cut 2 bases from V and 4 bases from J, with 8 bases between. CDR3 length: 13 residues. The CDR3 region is CASSEMGGTEAFF. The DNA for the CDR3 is TGTGCCAGCAGTGAAATGGGGGGCACTGAAGCTTTCTTT.

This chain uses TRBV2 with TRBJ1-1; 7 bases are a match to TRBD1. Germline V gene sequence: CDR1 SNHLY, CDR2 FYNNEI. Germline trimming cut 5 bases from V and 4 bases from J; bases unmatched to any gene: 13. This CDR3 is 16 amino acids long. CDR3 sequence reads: CASSPYSRGFSTEAFF. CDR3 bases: TGTGCCAGCAGTCCGTACAGCAGGGGGTTCAGCACTGAAGCTTTCTTT.

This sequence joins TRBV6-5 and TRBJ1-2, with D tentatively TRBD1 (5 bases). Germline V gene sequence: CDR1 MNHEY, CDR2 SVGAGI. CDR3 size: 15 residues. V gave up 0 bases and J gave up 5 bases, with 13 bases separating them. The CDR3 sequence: CASSYSGQNLYGYTF. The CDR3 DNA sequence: TGTGCCAGCAGTTACTCCGGACAAAATCTATATGGCTACACCTTC.

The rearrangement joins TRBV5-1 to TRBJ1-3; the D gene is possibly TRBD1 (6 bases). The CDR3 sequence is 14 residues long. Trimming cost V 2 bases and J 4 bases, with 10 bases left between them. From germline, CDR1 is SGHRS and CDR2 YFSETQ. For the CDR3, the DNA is TGCGCCAGCAGCTTAGCAGGGGCCGGAAACACCATATATTTT. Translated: CASSLAGAGNTIYF.

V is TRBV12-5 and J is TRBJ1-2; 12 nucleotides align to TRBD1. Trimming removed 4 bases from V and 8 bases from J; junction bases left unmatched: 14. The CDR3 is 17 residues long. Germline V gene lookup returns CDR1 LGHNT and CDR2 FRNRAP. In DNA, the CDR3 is TGTGCTAGTGGTTCTCCAGGGAAGGGGACAGGGGGCCGGGGCTACACCTTC. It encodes CASGSPGKGTGGRGYTF.